The 26 T cell receptor beta chains below all came from one sample that was sequenced in a study of T-cell reconstitution after alpha-beta-depleted transplantation in children. The TCRbeta library was prepared with unique molecular identifiers. TCRdb used MiXCR to reprocess the PCR reads, holding one entry per CDR3 protein. The table includes 500,000 to 650,000 distinct CDR3 sequences, about an eighth detected once. Sequencing used PBMCs, mostly from graft donor cells, obtained 180 days after TCRalphabeta/CD19-depleted stem cell transplant. These receptors originate from a female patient aged 2-9 years who had a stem cell transplant for aplastic anemia, so the T cells may come from the graft donor.

This clonotype was seen repeatedly, ten times or more. The chain links TRBV29-1 to TRBJ2-6, with a tentative D call TRBD1 (6 bases). There are 15 residues in the CDR3. The V end was cut by 6 bases, the J end by 0 bases, with 12 bases between. CDR1 and CDR2 (germline): SQVTM, ANQGSEA. CDR3 protein: CSVGTRSSGANVLTF. CDR3 nucleotides: TGCAGCGTCGGGACACGGAGCTCTGGGGCCAACGTCCTGACTTTC.

This clonotype was picked up many times. J is TRBJ2-3 and V is TRBV28; 7 bases map to TRBD2. The V and J ends lost 8 bases and 4 bases, in that order; junction bases with no gene match: 21. This CDR3 spans 18 amino acids. Germline CDR1 is MDHEN and CDR2 is SYDVKM. The CDR3 loop is CASQVENKRGRAADTQYF. Written as DNA, the CDR3 is TGTGCCAGCCAAGTTGAGAACAAACGAGGGAGGGCAGCAGATACGCAGTATTTT.

This clonotype was seen a handful of times. The V call is TRBV12-5, the J call TRBJ2-1; perhaps TRBD2 as D (6 bases). The CDR3 has 17 amino acids. Trimming cost V 2 bases and J 8 bases, with 22 bases left between them. CDR1 and CDR2 (germline): LGHNT, FRNRAP. In DNA form, the CDR3 reads TGTGCTAGTGGTTTGTATTTCGGCGGGAACTACACCCATGAGCAGTTCTTC. This codes for CASGLYFGGNYTHEQFF.

This clonotype was counted ten times or more. The V gene is TRBV15, the J gene TRBJ2-1; 10 bases line up with TRBD1. V trimming: 8 bases; J trimming: 6 bases; junction bases outside the gene matches: 4. This CDR3 region has 13 residues. Germline-derived CDR1 and CDR2 are LNHNV and YYDKDF (reference sequence). CDR3 DNA sequence: TGTGCCACCGGGACAGGGGATTTCAATGAGCAGTTCTTC. Translation: CATGTGDFNEQFF. Using reference TRBV15 and TRBJ2-1 for the parts outside the CDR3, the full variable domain is DAMVIQNPRYQVTQFGKPVTLSCSQTLNHNVMYWYQQKSSQAPKLLFHYYDKDFNNEADTPDNFQSRRPNTSFCFLDIRSPGLGDTAMYLCATGTGDFNEQFFGPGTRLTVL.

This clonotype was seen more than once but under ten times. The rearrangement uses TRBV9 and TRBJ2-5, with 12 bases fitting TRBD2. Germline lookup yields CDR1 SGDLS and CDR2 YYNGEE. Germline trimming cut 7 bases from V and 5 bases from J; bases unmatched to any gene: 9. CDR3 length: 15 amino acids. The CDR3 coding sequence is TGTGCCAGCGGCCTAGCGGGAGGGCCGGGGGAGACCCAGTACTTC. It yields the protein CASGLAGGPGETQYF.

This clonotype has just a few counts. This chain connects TRBV10-3 to TRBJ2-7; 7 nucleotides agree with TRBD2. Germline values: CDR1 ENHRY, CDR2 SYGVKD. Trimming cost V 5 bases and J 0 bases; bases outside gene matches: 7. The CDR3 covers 15 residues. The CDR3 protein is CAISSLAGASYEQYF. CDR3 sequence (DNA): TGTGCCATCAGTAGTTTAGCGGGCGCCTCCTACGAGCAGTACTTC.

The rearrangement uses TRBV27 and TRBJ2-7; either TRBD1 or TRBD2 may supply D (5 bases each). The germline CDR1 and CDR2 sequences are MNHEY and SMNVEV (reference sequence). The V gene lost 5 bases and the J gene lost 6 bases, with 20 bases spanning the gap. This CDR3 spans 15 amino acids. The CDR3 region has the DNA TGTGCCAGCAGTGGCCGGGACGGCCTATGGGCCGAGCAGTACTTC. Translating gives CASSGRDGLWAEQYF.

There are a few counts of this clonotype. The V and J genes are TRBV7-2 and TRBJ2-7; 10 bases are a match to TRBD2. The CDR3 has 17 amino acids. The germline CDR1 and CDR2 sequences are SGHTA and FQGNSA. The V gene end was trimmed by 5 bases and the J gene end by 1 base; junction bases not matched to a gene: 11. CDR3 protein: CASSPQAGGPRSYEQYF. The DNA of the CDR3 is TGTGCCAGCAGCCCGCAAGCGGGGGGGCCTAGGTCCTACGAGCAGTACTTC.

The gene calls are TRBV7-9 and TRBJ2-1, with TRBD2 as a possible D gene (5 bases). Trimming shortened V by 5 bases and J by 6 bases, and 20 bases separated the two germline ends. The CDR3 has 16 amino acids. The germline gives CDR1 SEHNR, CDR2 FQNEAQ (reference sequence). The CDR3 nucleotides are TGTGCCAGCAGCCCCAACGGAGGCCCCCAAGGCAATGAGCAGTTCTTC. Amino acid sequence: CASSPNGGPQGNEQFF.

This clonotype turned up a few times. The CDR3 reads CASTAQTRTGYIQYF. CDR3 DNA sequence: TGTGCCAGCACAGCACAGACCAGGACAGGGTACATTCAGTACTTC. The rearrangement uses TRBV21-1 and TRBJ2-4; no DNA check was done on the table's D call, TRBD1. TRBV21-1 is given as a pseudogene. This CDR3 is built from 15 residues.

Notes on this clonotype: A much larger clonotype is one base distant, so this may be a read error. The CDR3 DNA reads as TGTGCCAGCAGTAAATTAGGAGGTCATTACCAGCAGTACTTC. Amino acids: CASSKLGGHYQQYF. The chain combines TRBV28 with TRBJ2-7; D is perhaps TRBD2 (5 bases). Germline V lookup: CDR1 MDHEN, CDR2 SYDVKM. CDR3 size: 14 residues. Trimming removed 5 bases from V and 8 bases from J, with 19 bases in between. Full variable domain (remainder filled in from reference TRBV28 and TRBJ2-7): DVKVTQSSRYLVKRTGEKVFLECVQDMDHENMFWYRQDPGLGLRLIYFSYDVKMKEKGDIPEGYSVSREKKERFSLILESASTNQTSMYLCASSKLGGHYQQYFGPGTRLTVT.

The table lists this clonotype with a few counts. J is TRBJ2-1 and V is TRBV11-2, with a tentative D call TRBD2 (7 bases). CDR3 length equals 16 residues. Trimming removed 7 bases from V and 4 bases from J, with 20 bases in between. CDR1 is SGHAT, CDR2 FQNNGV, per germline. CDR3 bases: TGTGCCAGCACTTATCCCCCACAGGGAGGGTACAATGAGCAGTTCTTC. As protein: CASTYPPQGGYNEQFF. Together with reference TRBV11-2 and TRBJ2-1, the CDR3 gives the full variable domain: EAGVAQSPRYKIIEKRQSVAFWCNPISGHATLYWYQQILGQGPKLLIQFQNNGVVDDSQLPKDRFSAERLKGVDSTLKIQPAKLEDSAVYLCASTYPPQGGYNEQFFGPGTRLTVL.

The V gene is TRBV4-3, the J gene TRBJ2-5; D is possibly TRBD1 (5 bases). There are 15 residues in the CDR3. Germline loops: CDR1 LGHNA, CDR2 YSLEER. V gave up 0 bases and J gave up 4 bases, with 12 bases separating them. The CDR3 spells CASSQEPRGGETQYF. The DNA for the CDR3 is TGCGCCAGCAGCCAAGAACCAAGGGGCGGAGAGACCCAGTACTTC.

V usage is TRBV20-1 and J usage is TRBJ1-2, with 7 bases aligning to TRBD1. V lost 3 bases, J lost 1 base, and 5 bases stayed unmatched. Looked up from germline, CDR1 is DFQATT and CDR2 is SNEGSKA (reference sequence). The CDR3 length is 14 residues. The CDR3 region is CSASGRGNNYGYTF. CDR3 sequence (DNA): TGCAGTGCTAGTGGCAGGGGGAATAACTATGGCTACACCTTC.

This clonotype has more than one count but fewer than ten. The chain links TRBV6-1 to TRBJ1-1, with D possibly TRBD1 on 5 matching bases. The V end was cut by 8 bases, the J end by 4 bases, with 14 bases between. The CDR3 runs 13 residues. Germline CDR1 is MNHNS and CDR2 is SASEGT. CDR3 loop: CASVTVGGTEAFF. The CDR3 DNA is TGTGCCAGCGTAACCGTGGGGGGCACTGAAGCTTTCTTT.

This clonotype appeared a few times. The chain joins TRBV28 to TRBJ2-7, with a possible D match to TRBD1 (6 bases). The CDR3 has 13 residues. V lost 5 bases and J lost 9, with 17 bases in between. Per germline, CDR1 MDHEN and CDR2 SYDVKM. CDR3 nucleotide sequence: TGTGCCAGCAGTCCCCGGGACAAAAGAAGGCAGTACTTC. Translated: CASSPRDKRRQYF.

The chain recombines TRBV15 with TRBJ2-1; a weak D match, TRBD2 (6 bases). Deletions cut 6 bases from V and 0 bases from J, with 15 bases between. Germline lookup yields CDR1 LNHNV and CDR2 YYDKDF (reference sequence). This CDR3 contains 16 residues. The CDR3 nucleotides read TGTGCCACCAGAAAGAGGCGGGAATTCTCCTACAATGAGCAGTTCTTC. As protein: CATRKRREFSYNEQFF.

There are many counts of this clonotype. The CDR3 is CASSPGNVNEKLFF. The CDR3 nucleotides are TGTGCCAGCTCACCGGGAAATGTAAACGAAAAACTGTTTTTT. The V call is TRBV18, the J call TRBJ1-4; no reliable D call. The V and J ends lost 3 bases and 8 bases respectively, with 13 bases between them. CDR3 length: 14 amino acids. Germline values: CDR1 KGHSH, CDR2 LQKENI.

This clonotype occurred many times. The gene calls are TRBV5-1 and TRBJ2-1; 12 bases align to TRBD2. CDR1 and CDR2 from the germline V gene are SGHRS and YFSETQ. J gave up 11 bases and V 0 bases, and 3 bases lay outside the gene matches. The CDR3 loop spans 14 amino acids. The CDR3 protein is CASSLGTSGNKQFF. The CDR3 nucleotides read TGCGCCAGCAGCTTGGGGACTAGCGGGAATAAGCAGTTCTTC.

The chain carries TRBV4-3 and TRBJ1-2, with 7 bases lining up with TRBD1. Germline V CDR1 and CDR2: LGHNA, YSLEER. Trimming took 0 bases from V and 3 from J; bases not matched to a gene: 4. There are 15 residues in the CDR3. The CDR3: CASSQEIDRDYGYTF. The CDR3, as DNA: TGCGCCAGCAGCCAAGAGATCGACAGGGACTATGGCTACACCTTC.

V usage is TRBV6-2 or TRBV6-3 and J usage is TRBJ2-1; 9 nucleotides line up with TRBD2. The CDR3 length is 14 residues. Germline values: CDR1 MNHEY, CDR2 SVGEGT. With 8 bases clipped from V and 2 bases from J, the junction kept 4 bases outside the gene matches. The CDR3 region is CASGEREAYNEQFF. For the CDR3, the DNA is TGTGCCAGCGGTGAGCGGGAGGCCTACAATGAGCAGTTCTTC.

This clonotype was seen repeatedly, ten times or more. The genes are TRBV7-2 and TRBJ2-2, with D perhaps matching TRBD1 (8 bases). Germline CDR1 SGHTA, CDR2 FQGNSA. V shed 0 bases and J shed 4 bases, with 21 bases lying between them. This CDR3 is 19 amino acids long. The CDR3 nucleotides are TGTGCCAGCAGCTTAGCGCCAGGGGGCGGGGGCGCGGGCACCGGGGAGCTGTTTTTT. It specifies CASSLAPGGGGAGTGELFF.

This clonotype was picked up a small number of times. This chain joins TRBV20-1 and TRBJ2-7; TRBD1 might be the D (6 bases). Trimming pared 4 bases from V and 3 bases from J, leaving 16 bases between. This CDR3 comprises 14 residues. The germline V gene encodes CDR1 DFQATT and CDR2 SNEGSKA (reference sequence). The CDR3 DNA is TGCAGTGCTAAGGGACACCCAAGGAGCTACGAGCAGTACTTC. It encodes CSAKGHPRSYEQYF.

This clonotype was seen a few times. The chain combines TRBV6-5 with TRBJ2-5; 15 nucleotides agree with TRBD2. Germline CDR1 reads MNHEY; CDR2 reads SVGAGI. After removal of 4 bases from V and 2 bases from J, the junction contained 11 bases not matched to a gene. This CDR3 spans 19 amino acids. The CDR3 DNA is TGTGCCAGCAGTTCCCCGGGACTAGCGGGGGGAGGGAGGCAAGAGACCCAGTACTTC. This sequence encodes CASSSPGLAGGGRQETQYF.

This clonotype was recorded at least ten times. The genes are TRBV20-1 and TRBJ1-5; TRBD1 matches 7 bases. The germline V gene has CDR1 DFQATT and CDR2 SNEGSKA (reference sequence). Unmatched junction bases numbered 15, after V lost 3 bases and J lost 4 bases. This CDR3 has 17 residues. CDR3 sequence: CSARRPTGGRGNQPQHF. In DNA, the CDR3 is TGCAGTGCTAGGAGACCAACCGGGGGCAGGGGGAATCAGCCCCAGCATTTT.

Many counts were recorded for this clonotype. The chain joins TRBV24-1 to TRBJ2-4; TRBD1 is a possible D gene (5 bases). Trimming took off 4 bases at V and 5 bases at J, with 5 bases between the two ends. The CDR3 covers 12 residues. Germline V gene lookup returns CDR1 KGHDR and CDR2 SFDVKD. The chain's CDR3 is CATSDRENIQYF. In DNA form, the CDR3 reads TGTGCCACCAGTGACAGGGAAAACATTCAGTACTTC.